Included here is one T cell receptor beta chain sequence, with context. Its matching antigen is unknown. This specimen belongs to a study of T cell responses to AZD1222 COVID-19 vaccine. The V gene's germline CDR1 is MDHEN and CDR2 SYDVKM. The junction had 4 bases not matched to a gene; V was cut back by 2 bases and J by 0 bases. The CDR3 totals 16 residues. The method was immunoSEQ multiplex PCR; TCRdb's version includes in-frame clones alone and lacks a portion of them. This sample yields about 99,000 clones, of which approximately 90% are seen a single time; around 8.4% belongs to the top ten. Whether given at about 4 or about 12 weeks, second doses were pooled. Study results and limitations: The peak T cell response came first, and repertoires were sampled only after it. Baseline serostatus was positive in only six AZD1222 recipients.

Source: peripheral blood, taken 28 days after the second AZD1222 dose. This clonotype originated in an adult who received the AZD1222 COVID-19 vaccine. V usage is TRBV28 and J usage is TRBJ2-3, with 8 bases fitting TRBD1. The chain's CDR3 is CASSLTGTGSTDTQYF. CDR3 sequence (DNA): TGTGCCAGCAGTTTAACTGGGACAGGTAGCACAGATACGCAGTATTTT. The entire variable domain, with the rest obtained from reference TRBV28 and TRBJ2-3, is as follows: DVKVTQSSRYLVKRTGEKVFLECVQDMDHENMFWYRQDPGLGLRLIYFSYDVKMKEKGDIPEGYSVSREKKERFSLILESASTNQTSMYLCASSLTGTGSTDTQYFGPGTRLTVL.